This is a list of T cell receptor beta chains from one sample in a study of T cell repertoires in cytomegalovirus infection. TCRdb used MiXCR to reprocess the reads, holding one entry per CDR3 protein. The table includes some 180,000 distinct CDR3 sequences, approximately 17% detected once. Sequenced material: CD8+ T cells from PBMCs. The source of these receptors is a human donor in good health (CMV status not recorded). Some clones in this sample may be carry-over from other donors' samples. Both conserved end residues are part of each CDR3. The D gene is left open where the match is weak. A clone size is listed for some rows: how often the clone was seen (once, few, many), or a class if it is expanded.

D	length	V	size	J	CDR3	DNA
.	16	TRBV2	.	TRBJ1-6	CASSEIGRIYNSPLHF	TGTGCCAGCAGTGAGATCGGCAGGATTTATAATTCACCCCTCCACTTT
.	11	TRBV25-1	few	TRBJ1-6	CASIKESTLHF	TGTGCCAGCATAAAGGAATCAACCCTCCACTTT
.	13	TRBV7-6	few	TRBJ1-1	CASSLSPRIEAFF	TGTGCCAGCAGCTTAAGCCCTCGGATTGAAGCTTTCTTT
.	10	TRBV2	few	TRBJ2-7	CASSGREQYF	TGTGCCAGCAGTGGCAGGGAGCAGTACTTC
.	13	TRBV6-2/TRBV6-3	.	TRBJ2-1	CASSNGVYNEQFF	TGTGCCAGCTCCAATGGGGTCTACAATGAGCAGTTCTTC
.	15	TRBV28	.	TRBJ1-5	CASSTTVHSNQPQHF	TGTGCCAGCAGCACGACAGTACATAGCAATCAGCCCCAGCATTTT
TRBD1	15	TRBV7-2	few	TRBJ1-2	CASSFPGQGLIGYTF	TGTGCCAGCAGTTTCCCTGGACAGGGATTGATCGGCTACACCTTC
TRBD2	16	TRBV7-9	.	TRBJ2-3	CASSLIGGGASATQYF	TGTGCCAGCAGCTTAATCGGCGGGGGGGCCTCCGCTACGCAGTATTTT
TRBD2	13	TRBV4-1	.	TRBJ2-1	CASSLYSGGEQFF	TGCGCCAGCAGCCTTTATAGCGGGGGGGAGCAGTTCTTC
.	16	TRBV6-2/TRBV6-3	.	TRBJ2-1	CASSYSNRYSYNEQFF	TGTGCCAGCAGTTACTCGAACAGATACTCCTACAATGAGCAGTTCTTC
.	12	TRBV12-3/TRBV12-4	.	TRBJ2-1	CASSFGGHGPFF	TGTGCCAGCAGTTTCGGGGGACATGGACCGTTCTTC
.	14	TRBV12-3/TRBV12-4	.	TRBJ2-7	CASSLKGSSYEQYF	TGTGCCAGCAGTTTAAAGGGGTCCTCCTACGAGCAGTACTTC
.	15	TRBV5-1	.	TRBJ2-2	CASSLEGIYTGELFF	TGCGCCAGCAGCTTGGAAGGGATCTACACCGGGGAGCTGTTTTTT
.	11	TRBV25-1	.	TRBJ2-5	CASSDMGPIIF	TGTGCCAGCAGTGATATGGGACCGATTATCTTC
TRBD2	19	TRBV24-1	.	TRBJ2-3	CATSDSGLAGVIGADTQYF	TGTGCCACCAGTGATTCAGGACTAGCGGGGGTGATCGGCGCAGATACGCAGTATTTT
.	15	TRBV10-3	few	TRBJ2-7	CAISLRLVKTYEQYF	TGTGCCATCAGCTTACGACTAGTTAAAACCTACGAGCAGTACTTC
.	18	TRBV5-1	.	TRBJ2-6	CASSLDKRVGSGANVLTF	TGCGCCAGCAGCTTGGACAAGAGAGTAGGGTCTGGGGCCAACGTCCTGACTTTC
TRBD1	12	TRBV14	once	TRBJ2-2	CASSQYRDRLFF	TGTGCCAGCAGCCAGTACCGGGACAGACTGTTTTTT
.	14	TRBV6-2/TRBV6-3	.	TRBJ2-5	CASSYSLPTETQYF	TGTGCCAGCAGTTACTCGCTTCCGACAGAGACCCAGTACTTC
.	13	TRBV27	.	TRBJ1-1	CASSPPGTGKAFF	TGTGCCAGCAGTCCACCCGGGACGGGGAAAGCTTTCTTT
.	14	TRBV7-9	.	TRBJ1-1	CASSLPAGFAEAFF	TGTGCCAGCAGCTTGCCAGCAGGCTTCGCTGAAGCTTTCTTT
TRBD1	15	TRBV27	.	TRBJ1-1	CASRVRQGPNTEAFF	TGTGCCAGCAGAGTTCGACAGGGCCCGAACACTGAAGCTTTCTTT
.	14	TRBV20-1	.	TRBJ1-1	CSARERVKGTEAFF	TGCAGTGCTAGAGAAAGGGTAAAGGGCACTGAAGCTTTCTTT
.	12	TRBV10-2	few	TRBJ2-7	CASSEVGYEQYF	TGCGCCAGCAGTGAAGTGGGCTACGAGCAGTACTTC
TRBD1	14	TRBV4-1	few	TRBJ1-5	CASSQTGQGQPQHF	TGCGCCAGCAGCCAGACGGGACAGGGTCAGCCCCAGCATTTT
.	17	TRBV7-3	.	TRBJ2-2	CASSSWLGQGRTGELFF	TGTGCCAGCAGCTCCTGGTTAGGCCAGGGGCGAACCGGGGAGCTGTTTTTT
TRBD2	14	TRBV27	.	TRBJ2-4	CASGKRGGKNIQYF	TGTGCCAGCGGGAAGCGGGGGGGCAAAAACATTCAGTACTTC
TRBD1	15	TRBV6-2/TRBV6-3	few	TRBJ1-5	CASSSRDRGDQPQHF	TGTGCCAGCAGTTCCCGGGACAGGGGTGATCAGCCCCAGCATTTT
.	15	TRBV27	few	TRBJ2-4	CASSLSTGAKNIQYF	TGTGCCAGCAGTTTGTCGACTGGGGCCAAAAACATTCAGTACTTC